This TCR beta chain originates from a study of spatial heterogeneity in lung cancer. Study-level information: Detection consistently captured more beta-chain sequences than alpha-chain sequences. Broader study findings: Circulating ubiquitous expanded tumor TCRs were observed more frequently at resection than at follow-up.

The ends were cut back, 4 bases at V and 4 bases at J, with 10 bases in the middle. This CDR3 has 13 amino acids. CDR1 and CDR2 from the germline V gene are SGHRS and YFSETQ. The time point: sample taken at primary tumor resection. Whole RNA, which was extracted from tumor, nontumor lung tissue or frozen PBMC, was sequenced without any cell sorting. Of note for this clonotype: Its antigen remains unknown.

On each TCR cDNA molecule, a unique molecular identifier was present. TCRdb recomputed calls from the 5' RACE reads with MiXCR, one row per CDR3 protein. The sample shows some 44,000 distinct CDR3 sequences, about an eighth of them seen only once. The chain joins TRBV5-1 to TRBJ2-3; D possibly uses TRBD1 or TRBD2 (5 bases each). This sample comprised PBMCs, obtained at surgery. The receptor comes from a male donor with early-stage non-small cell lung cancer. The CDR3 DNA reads TGCGCCAGCAGCGAAGGGACGTCAGATACGCAGTATTTT. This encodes CASSEGTSDTQYF.